This T cell receptor (beta chain) was sequenced in a study of regulatory T cells in long-lasting Graves disease. Time point given: newly diagnosed GD, antithyroid drugs for less than 3 months. Scientists built the TCR library using RNA that was extracted from PBMCs. This clonotype was counted at least ten times. Researchers made TCR beta libraries by using iRepertoire HTBI primers and running Arm-PCR on CDR3 regions. Per the authors' pipeline: Gene usage covered 55 to 70 TRBV and some 13 TRBJ segments. From the multiplex PCR reads, TCRdb called clonotypes with MiXCR, one entry per CDR3 protein. V and J calls and clone size were set by TCRdb, not the authors. This sample has some 600,000 distinct CDR3 sequences; about 16% occur once, and the top ten carry approximately 12%. There are 15 residues in the CDR3. Germline CDR1 MNHEY, CDR2 SMNVEV (reference sequence). Trimming took 2 bases from V and 3 from J, leaving 11 bases between them.

This same sample was also taken into another study, of T cells in Graves' hyperthyroidism and ophthalmopathy.

This material consisted of peripheral blood mononuclear cells (PBMCs), taken at new diagnosis, from a patient treated with antithyroid drugs. V gene TRBV27 combines with J gene TRBJ1-5; D perhaps matches TRBD1 (5 bases). The sequence came from a man between 18 and 29 years old with Graves disease. The CDR3 coding sequence is TGTGCCAGCAGTTTAGAGGGGTTGTTCAATCAGCCCCAGCATTTT. It specifies CASSLEGLFNQPQHF.